The clone carrying this TCR beta chain was picked up many times. Its target is unknown. Breast cancer patients provided tissue from their axillary draining lymph nodes. The sample originates from a study of breast tumors, draining lymph nodes, adjacent tissues. Notes on the study in general: Compared with basal-like, luminal-like tumors shared significantly more repertoire with nontumor tissue. Tumor T cell lymph node origin was a supported hypothesis, not proven. Tumors had less TCR diversity than lymph nodes, more than nontumor tissue.

One entry per CDR3 protein, called by TCRdb with MiXCR from the multiplex PCR reads. The data contain approximately 130,000 distinct CDR3 sequences, about 20% of them singletons. V lost 6 bases to trimming and J lost 4 bases; unmatched junction nucleotides: 7. The CDR3 has 15 residues. Material: axillary lymph node tissue. The chain is built from TRBV12-3 or TRBV12-4 and TRBJ2-7; the match to TRBD2 covers 12 bases. The receptor was derived from a female donor with breast cancer. Some clones in this sample may be carry-over from other donors' samples. The CDR3 nucleotides read TGTGCCAGCAGCCGCCTAGCGGGAGGGTCGTACGAGCAGTACTTC. Protein sequence: CASSRLAGGSYEQYF.